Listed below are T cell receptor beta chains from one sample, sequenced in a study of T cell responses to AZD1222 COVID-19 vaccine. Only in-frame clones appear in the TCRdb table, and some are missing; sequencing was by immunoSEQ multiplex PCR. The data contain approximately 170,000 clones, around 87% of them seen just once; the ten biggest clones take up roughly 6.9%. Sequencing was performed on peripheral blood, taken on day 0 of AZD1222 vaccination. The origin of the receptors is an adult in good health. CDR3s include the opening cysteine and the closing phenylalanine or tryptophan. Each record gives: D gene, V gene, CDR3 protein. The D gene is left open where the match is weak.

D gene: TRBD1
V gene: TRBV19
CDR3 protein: CASHDRESEKLFF

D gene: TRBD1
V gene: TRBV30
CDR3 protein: CAWSVPPGGSAETQYF

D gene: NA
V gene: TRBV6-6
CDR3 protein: CASTTGHTHNEQFF

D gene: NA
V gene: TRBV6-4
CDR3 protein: CASSVSRSTDTQYF

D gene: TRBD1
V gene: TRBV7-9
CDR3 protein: CASSGTGGLRGYTF

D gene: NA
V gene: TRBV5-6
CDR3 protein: CASSLTTGELFF

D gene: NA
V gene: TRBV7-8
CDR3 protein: CASSSTLGNYGYTF

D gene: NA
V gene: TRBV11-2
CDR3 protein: CASSLERRGNTEAFF

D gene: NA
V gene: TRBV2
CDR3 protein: CASSAPKREYNSPLHF

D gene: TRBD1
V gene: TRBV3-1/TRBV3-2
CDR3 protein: CASSQNGQGARWVAETQYF

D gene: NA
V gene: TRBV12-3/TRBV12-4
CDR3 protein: CASSSFRSPLHF

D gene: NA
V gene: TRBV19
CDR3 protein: CASSIGALSWDTEAFF

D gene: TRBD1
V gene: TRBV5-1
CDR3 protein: CASSWQSGTANSPLHF

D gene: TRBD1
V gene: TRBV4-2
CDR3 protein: CASSQDRQGGSEQFF

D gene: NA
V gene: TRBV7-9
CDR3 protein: CASSRLRTEAFF

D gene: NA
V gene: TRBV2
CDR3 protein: CASSEGGIGGETQYF

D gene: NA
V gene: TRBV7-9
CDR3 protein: CASSLTGTRGYGYTF

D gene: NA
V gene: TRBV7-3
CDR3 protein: CASSLTGGEQETQYF

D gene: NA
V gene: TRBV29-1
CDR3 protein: CSAVVPSVGGYTF

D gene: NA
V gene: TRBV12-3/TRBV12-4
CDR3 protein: CASSLEGSQPQHF

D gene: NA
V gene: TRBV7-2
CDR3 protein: CASSLYFRQTEAFF

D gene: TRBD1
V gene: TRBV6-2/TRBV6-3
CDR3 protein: CASSSWQGVDEKLFF

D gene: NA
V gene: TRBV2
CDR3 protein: CASSEAGAGYSPLHF

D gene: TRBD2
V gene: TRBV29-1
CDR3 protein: CSGLAGVSDTQYF

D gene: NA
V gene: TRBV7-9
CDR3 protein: CASSLEGQASDTQYF

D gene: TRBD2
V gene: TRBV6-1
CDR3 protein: CASSETSEQETQYF

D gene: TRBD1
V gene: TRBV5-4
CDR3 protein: CASSIPQGDKTDTQYF

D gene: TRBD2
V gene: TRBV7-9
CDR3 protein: CASAGVRETQYF

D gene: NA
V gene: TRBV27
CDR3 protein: CASTSTGADRVLREEQFF